This T cell receptor beta chain was recorded in a study of cytomegalovirus exposure and HLA in healthy donors listed by TCRdb under 2017. Concerning the study at large: According to a later analysis, the 120 or so validation repertoires were produced on the same platform as the roughly 700 repertoires of the first cohort. The study aimed to test whether cataloging public T cell receptors could reveal signatures of past pathogen exposure. In addition to the first cohort of about 650 subjects, a separate validation cohort of around 110 different subjects was used. To predict cytomegalovirus infection status, the study brought together high-throughput TCR immunosequencing, statistical association of individual TCRs with disease status, and machine learning.

Cut back by 6 bases and 5 bases, the V and J ends lie 12 bases apart. For CDR1 and CDR2, the germline V gene (reference sequence) lists LNHNV and YYDKDF. The CDR3 has 13 amino acids, counting the end cysteine and phenylalanine. CDR3 DNA only is kept here, 39 bases in frame from base 1. The donors were included in the validation cohort of over a hundred subjects, a group kept apart from the roughly 670-subject first cohort. The protocol used for the library was the immunoSEQ multiplex PCR assay. The source study handled its data this way. A statistical classification framework was developed to diagnose cytomegalovirus status using the catalog of TCR beta chain sequences. What TCRdb holds here is the immuneACCESS table cut down to in-frame rearrangements. Part of the clones is not present; checked against another copy, under half of the missing clones reflect an unresolved V gene, and the others are unexplained. V, J and clone size are taken as reported in that table, and D and trimming were inferred from the DNA itself. The sample table lists about 120,000 clones, more than 95% of them with a count of one. The ten most abundant clones make up about 1.7% of the sample.

Overall study outcomes, separate from this receptor: The classifier was reported to diagnose cytomegalovirus status with high specificity and sensitivity in both the original cohort and the validation cohort. According to the authors, the approach could potentially be generalized to other disease states and immunological phenotypes. A later analysis had no HLA typing for the validation cohort, so co-occurrence there was scored across all 110 or so repertoires. A total of 150 to 200 TCR beta chains were listed by the study as associated with cytomegalovirus. Subsequent analysis determined that TCRs grouped into clusters in the first cohort also showed a tendency toward co-occurrence across the approximately 120 validation repertoires, and 90% to 95% of cluster scores exceeded 0. Most TCR sequences were observed very rarely across donors, whereas some public TCRs were present in many individuals. In vitro tests confirmed that a few of the cytomegalovirus-associated TCR beta chains recognize cytomegalovirus antigens.

On this clone itself: The antigen it binds to is not known. There are no base qualities to consult, and no much larger clone falls within one base.

Sequences were obtained from PBMCs. The V and J genes are TRBV15 and TRBJ2-3; the D gene is perhaps TRBD1, from 6 matching bases. The receptor was derived from a man aged 18 to 29 in good health and CMV-seronegative. The DNA reads as follows: TGTGCCACCAGAGAGCAGGGGAAAGATACGCAGTATTTT. Its protein reads: CATREQGKDTQYF.